This is a list of T cell receptor beta chains from one sample in a study of T cells in localized non-small cell lung cancer. Here immunoSEQ multiplex PCR was the method, and the copy in TCRdb shows in-frame clones only, minus some. The data show 75,000 to 95,000 clones, roughly 87% seen once. This material consisted of peripheral blood, taken before any cancer treatment. The receptors come from a man between 35 and 75 years old with stage I squamous cell lung carcinoma. CDR3s include the opening cysteine and the closing phenylalanine or tryptophan. A D gene is named only where the DNA matches it firmly. Size tells how often a clone was seen (once, few, many) or the class of an expanded clone, and some rows leave it out.

d_gene: -
abundance: -
v_gene: TRBV7-9
j_gene: TRBJ2-5
CDR3aa: CASSADRPTVETQYF
CDR3nt: TGTGCCAGCAGCGCCGACAGGCCGACCGTGGAGACCCAGTACTTC

d_gene: -
abundance: -
v_gene: TRBV7-6
j_gene: TRBJ2-6
CDR3aa: CASSRQAGTRGSGANVLTF
CDR3nt: TGTGCCAGCAGCCGCCAGGCCGGGACAAGAGGCTCTGGGGCCAACGTCCTGACTTTC

d_gene: -
abundance: -
v_gene: TRBV27
j_gene: TRBJ2-7
CDR3aa: CATQSLRGRSSYEQYF
CDR3nt: TGTGCCACCCAGTCCCTCCGGGGGCGAAGCTCCTACGAGCAGTACTTC

d_gene: -
abundance: -
v_gene: TRBV27
j_gene: TRBJ2-2
CDR3aa: CASSLLGELFF
CDR3nt: TGTGCCAGCAGTTTACTGGGGGAGCTGTTTTTT

d_gene: -
abundance: -
v_gene: TRBV5-1
j_gene: TRBJ2-5
CDR3aa: CASSRWGIGETQYF
CDR3nt: TGCGCCAGCAGCCGGTGGGGGATCGGGGAGACCCAGTACTTC

d_gene: -
abundance: few
v_gene: TRBV7-8
j_gene: TRBJ1-2
CDR3aa: CASSGRYSRSNYGYTF
CDR3nt: TGTGCCAGCAGCGGGAGGTATTCACGATCTAACTATGGCTACACCTTC

d_gene: -
abundance: -
v_gene: TRBV4-3
j_gene: TRBJ1-6
CDR3aa: CASSQEAPPYNSPLHF
CDR3nt: TGCGCCAGCAGCCAAGAGGCCCCACCCTATAATTCACCCCTCCACTTT

d_gene: TRBD1
abundance: -
v_gene: TRBV10-3
j_gene: TRBJ2-7
CDR3aa: CAISESTQSRGHHEQYF
CDR3nt: TGTGCCATCAGTGAGTCGACTCAATCCAGGGGGCACCACGAGCAGTACTTC

d_gene: -
abundance: -
v_gene: TRBV5-1
j_gene: TRBJ1-1
CDR3aa: CASSFSGENTEAFF
CDR3nt: TGCGCCAGCAGCTTTTCGGGAGAGAACACTGAAGCTTTCTTT

d_gene: -
abundance: -
v_gene: TRBV5-5
j_gene: TRBJ1-2
CDR3aa: CASSLEDSVYGYTF
CDR3nt: TGTGCCAGCAGCTTGGAAGATTCCGTCTATGGCTACACCTTC

d_gene: -
abundance: -
v_gene: TRBV5-1
j_gene: TRBJ2-6
CDR3aa: CASSLASASEASGANVLTF
CDR3nt: TGCGCCAGCAGCTTGGCCTCAGCCTCCGAGGCCTCTGGGGCCAACGTCCTGACTTTC

d_gene: -
abundance: -
v_gene: TRBV11-2
j_gene: TRBJ1-1
CDR3aa: CASSLDLSSEAFF
CDR3nt: TGTGCCAGCAGCTTAGATCTAAGCTCTGAAGCTTTCTTT

d_gene: -
abundance: -
v_gene: TRBV30
j_gene: TRBJ2-7
CDR3aa: CAWSVTGFSSYEQYF
CDR3nt: TGTGCCTGGAGTGTTACAGGGTTTAGCTCCTACGAGCAGTACTTC

d_gene: TRBD1
abundance: -
v_gene: TRBV4-1
j_gene: TRBJ1-2
CDR3aa: CASSPRQGASYGYTF
CDR3nt: TGCGCCAGCAGCCCCCGTCAGGGGGCGTCCTATGGCTACACCTTC

d_gene: -
abundance: -
v_gene: TRBV10-3
j_gene: TRBJ2-2
CDR3aa: CAIGGTPGNTGELFF
CDR3nt: TGTGCCATCGGTGGGACCCCGGGCAACACCGGGGAGCTGTTTTTT

d_gene: -
abundance: -
v_gene: TRBV6-4
j_gene: TRBJ2-3
CDR3aa: CASSETVASDTQYF
CDR3nt: TGTGCCAGCAGTGAAACGGTAGCCTCGGATACGCAGTATTTT

d_gene: -
abundance: -
v_gene: TRBV6-6
j_gene: TRBJ2-2
CDR3aa: CASSYGQTNTGELFF
CDR3nt: TGTGCCAGCAGTTACGGGCAAACGAACACCGGGGAGCTGTTTTTT

d_gene: -
abundance: -
v_gene: TRBV7-2
j_gene: TRBJ2-7
CDR3aa: CASSLGFSYEQYF
CDR3nt: TGTGCCAGCAGCTTAGGATTCTCCTACGAGCAGTACTTC

d_gene: -
abundance: -
v_gene: TRBV6-1
j_gene: TRBJ1-1
CDR3aa: CATMTGANTEAFF
CDR3nt: TGTGCCACTATGACAGGAGCGAACACTGAAGCTTTCTTT

d_gene: TRBD1
abundance: -
v_gene: TRBV2
j_gene: TRBJ2-3
CDR3aa: CASSLDRDVTDTQYF
CDR3nt: TGTGCCAGCAGTCTAGACAGGGATGTGACAGATACGCAGTATTTT

d_gene: -
abundance: once
v_gene: TRBV7-2
j_gene: TRBJ1-1
CDR3aa: CASSPGYTEAFF
CDR3nt: TGTGCCAGCAGCCCGGGGTACACTGAAGCTTTCTTT

d_gene: TRBD1
abundance: -
v_gene: TRBV19
j_gene: TRBJ1-6
CDR3aa: CASSTTGTGNSPLHF
CDR3nt: TGTGCCAGTAGTACCACTGGGACAGGTAATTCACCCCTCCACTTT

d_gene: TRBD2
abundance: -
v_gene: TRBV18
j_gene: TRBJ2-1
CDR3aa: CASSSGTRRLESFF
CDR3nt: TGTGCCAGCTCATCCGGGACTAGAAGACTCGAATCGTTCTTC

d_gene: TRBD1
abundance: -
v_gene: TRBV18
j_gene: TRBJ1-4
CDR3aa: CASSPYGDRGNEKLFF
CDR3nt: TGTGCCAGCTCACCCTACGGAGACAGGGGAAATGAAAAACTGTTTTTT

d_gene: -
abundance: -
v_gene: TRBV30
j_gene: TRBJ1-1
CDR3aa: CAWSVDRGGMNTEAFF
CDR3nt: TGTGCCTGGAGTGTAGATAGGGGGGGAATGAACACTGAAGCTTTCTTT

d_gene: -
abundance: -
v_gene: TRBV5-1
j_gene: TRBJ2-7
CDR3aa: CASSRDIGPYEQYF
CDR3nt: TGCGCCAGCAGCCGGGATATCGGTCCCTACGAGCAGTACTTC

d_gene: TRBD1
abundance: -
v_gene: TRBV18
j_gene: TRBJ1-6
CDR3aa: CASSPSSTGVRNSPLHF
CDR3nt: TGTGCCAGCTCACCGTCATCAACAGGGGTGCGTAATTCACCCCTCCACTTT

d_gene: -
abundance: -
v_gene: TRBV28
j_gene: TRBJ1-1
CDR3aa: CASNRYPEAFF
CDR3nt: TGTGCCAGCAACAGGTACCCTGAAGCTTTCTTT

d_gene: TRBD1
abundance: once
v_gene: TRBV7-2
j_gene: TRBJ1-4
CDR3aa: CASSSQGLANEKLFF
CDR3nt: TGTGCCAGCAGCTCACAGGGGCTGGCTAATGAAAAACTGTTTTTT

d_gene: -
abundance: -
v_gene: TRBV6-1
j_gene: TRBJ2-6
CDR3aa: CASSEPPPPGANVLTF
CDR3nt: TGTGCCAGCAGTGAACCCCCACCGCCTGGGGCCAACGTCCTGACTTTC

d_gene: TRBD1
abundance: -
v_gene: TRBV5-1
j_gene: TRBJ2-1
CDR3aa: CASSRTGVNNEQFF
CDR3nt: TGCGCCAGCAGCCGGACAGGGGTAAACAATGAGCAGTTCTTC

d_gene: -
abundance: once
v_gene: TRBV5-6
j_gene: TRBJ2-5
CDR3aa: CASSVPGVGGETQYF
CDR3nt: TGTGCCAGCAGCGTACCGGGTGTAGGAGGAGAGACCCAGTACTTC

d_gene: TRBD1
abundance: once
v_gene: TRBV2
j_gene: TRBJ1-3
CDR3aa: CASSPGQGGNTIYF
CDR3nt: TGTGCCAGCAGTCCGGGACAGGGGGGAAACACCATATATTTT

d_gene: TRBD2
abundance: -
v_gene: TRBV2
j_gene: TRBJ2-1
CDR3aa: CASSPMGLAGGVNEQFF
CDR3nt: TGTGCCAGCAGTCCTATGGGACTAGCGGGGGGGGTCAATGAGCAGTTCTTC

d_gene: -
abundance: -
v_gene: TRBV7-3
j_gene: TRBJ2-2
CDR3aa: CASSQGVSNTGELFF
CDR3nt: TGTGCCAGCAGCCAAGGGGTCTCGAACACCGGGGAGCTGTTTTTT

d_gene: -
abundance: -
v_gene: TRBV25-1
j_gene: TRBJ1-2
CDR3aa: CASSVRGDGYTF
CDR3nt: TGTGCCAGCAGTGTCAGGGGTGATGGCTACACCTTC

d_gene: -
abundance: -
v_gene: TRBV6-5
j_gene: TRBJ1-1
CDR3aa: CASSFQGSAGTEAFF
CDR3nt: TGTGCCAGCAGTTTTCAGGGGTCCGCCGGCACTGAAGCTTTCTTT

d_gene: -
abundance: few
v_gene: TRBV6-1
j_gene: TRBJ1-1
CDR3aa: CASSETEAFF
CDR3nt: TGTGCCAGCAGTGAAACTGAAGCTTTCTTT

d_gene: -
abundance: -
v_gene: TRBV6-1
j_gene: TRBJ2-3
CDR3aa: CASSEDKAEDTQYF
CDR3nt: TGTGCCAGCAGTGAAGACAAGGCAGAAGATACGCAGTATTTT

d_gene: TRBD1
abundance: few
v_gene: TRBV7-9
j_gene: TRBJ2-4
CDR3aa: CASSFIPQQGSAKNIQYF
CDR3nt: TGTGCCAGCAGCTTCATCCCTCAACAGGGGTCAGCCAAAAACATTCAGTACTTC

d_gene: -
abundance: few
v_gene: TRBV5-1
j_gene: TRBJ1-2
CDR3aa: CASSLDRSSSYGYTF
CDR3nt: TGCGCCAGCAGCCTCGACAGAAGTTCGAGCTATGGCTACACCTTC

d_gene: -
abundance: once
v_gene: TRBV4-3
j_gene: TRBJ1-6
CDR3aa: CASSQTKTPSVSLHF
CDR3nt: TGCGCCAGCAGCCAGACAAAAACCCCGTCAGTCTCCCTCCACTTT

d_gene: -
abundance: -
v_gene: TRBV2
j_gene: TRBJ1-2
CDR3aa: CASSGENYGYTF
CDR3nt: TGTGCCAGCAGTGGGGAAAACTATGGCTACACCTTC

d_gene: -
abundance: once
v_gene: TRBV7-2
j_gene: TRBJ2-3
CDR3aa: CASSFISGTKEGDTQYF
CDR3nt: TGTGCCAGCAGCTTCATTTCCGGGACGAAGGAAGGCGATACGCAGTATTTT

d_gene: -
abundance: -
v_gene: TRBV5-1
j_gene: TRBJ2-7
CDR3aa: CASSLAGAKPYEQYF
CDR3nt: TGCGCCAGCAGCTTGGCGGGGGCCAAACCCTACGAGCAGTACTTC

d_gene: -
abundance: few
v_gene: TRBV6-5
j_gene: TRBJ1-6
CDR3aa: CASRRTTNSPLHF
CDR3nt: TGTGCCAGCAGGAGGACAACGAATTCACCCCTCCACTTT

d_gene: -
abundance: -
v_gene: TRBV11-1
j_gene: TRBJ2-5
CDR3aa: CASSFKGGQETQYF
CDR3nt: TGTGCCAGCAGCTTTAAAGGGGGTCAGGAGACCCAGTACTTC

d_gene: -
abundance: -
v_gene: TRBV5-6
j_gene: TRBJ1-2
CDR3aa: CASSLLADGYTF
CDR3nt: TGTGCCAGCAGCTTGTTGGCGGATGGCTACACCTTC

d_gene: TRBD1
abundance: -
v_gene: TRBV6-1
j_gene: TRBJ1-5
CDR3aa: CASSFDRGNQPQHF
CDR3nt: TGTGCCAGCAGCTTTGACAGGGGCAATCAGCCCCAGCATTTT

d_gene: -
abundance: -
v_gene: TRBV5-6
j_gene: TRBJ1-1
CDR3aa: CASSLDTAPFNTEAFF
CDR3nt: TGTGCCAGCAGCTTGGATACAGCCCCCTTCAACACTGAAGCTTTCTTT

d_gene: -
abundance: -
v_gene: TRBV4-3
j_gene: TRBJ2-1
CDR3aa: CASSQVRGLDEQFF
CDR3nt: TGCGCCAGCAGCCAAGTCAGGGGATTAGATGAGCAGTTCTTC

d_gene: TRBD1
abundance: -
v_gene: TRBV7-3
j_gene: TRBJ1-1
CDR3aa: CASSLGQSMNTEAFF
CDR3nt: TGTGCCAGCAGCTTGGGACAGTCCATGAACACTGAAGCTTTCTTT

d_gene: -
abundance: -
v_gene: TRBV14
j_gene: TRBJ1-4
CDR3aa: CASSQEGRVNEKLFF
CDR3nt: TGTGCCAGCAGCCAAGAGGGCAGAGTTAATGAAAAACTGTTTTTT

d_gene: -
abundance: -
v_gene: TRBV6-5
j_gene: TRBJ1-2
CDR3aa: CASNSRGAGGYTF
CDR3nt: TGTGCCAGCAATTCTCGGGGGGCGGGAGGCTACACCTTC

d_gene: -
abundance: -
v_gene: TRBV29-1
j_gene: TRBJ2-7
CDR3aa: CSADAPGLGQYF
CDR3nt: TGCAGCGCCGATGCCCCAGGGCTTGGGCAGTACTTC

d_gene: -
abundance: -
v_gene: TRBV4-1
j_gene: TRBJ1-4
CDR3aa: CASSQRPSRGIQKLFF
CDR3nt: TGCGCCAGCAGCCAAAGACCGAGCCGGGGAATTCAAAAACTGTTTTTT

d_gene: -
abundance: -
v_gene: TRBV28
j_gene: TRBJ2-7
CDR3aa: CASSPPGTKSYEQYF
CDR3nt: TGTGCCAGCAGTCCTCCCGGGACAAAGTCCTACGAGCAGTACTTC

d_gene: -
abundance: few
v_gene: TRBV18
j_gene: TRBJ2-6
CDR3aa: CASSPSAGANVLTF
CDR3nt: TGTGCCAGCTCACCGTCTGCTGGGGCCAACGTCCTGACTTTC